This entry lists 25 T cell receptor beta chains sequenced from one sample in a study of Ad26.COV2.S vaccination and SARS-CoV-2 variants. As to treatment: 15 to 20 received Ad26.COV2.S at low or high dose, single or two shots; roughly 5 received placebo; per-sample allocation not given. Samples analyzed were those drawn on day 63 after the first vaccine or placebo injection. This table comes from immunoSEQ multiplex PCR, and its TCRdb copy is limited to in-frame clones, with some not included. Of 350,000 to 450,000 clones in the sample, 80% to 90% are singletons; the top ten hold 2.5% to 3.5%. This sample comprised peripheral blood, obtained in a trial of Ad26.COV2.S vaccine versus placebo. These receptors were taken from a person aged 18 to 59 who received the Ad26.COV2.S COVID-19 vaccine or a placebo.

In this sample, this clone turned up once. V gene TRBV5-4 combines with J gene TRBJ1-2; possibly TRBD1 for D (5 bases). Looked up from germline, CDR1 is SGHNT and CDR2 is YYREEE (reference sequence). The V end lost 4 bases, the J end lost 2 bases, and 18 bases lay between the germline ends. This CDR3 is 16 amino acids long. The CDR3 protein is CASSGAQWAGNYGYTF. In nucleotides, the CDR3 is TGTGCCAGCAGCGGTGCCCAGTGGGCAGGGAACTATGGCTACACCTTC.

This chain connects TRBV28 to TRBJ1-2; D not resolved. Looked up from germline, CDR1 is MDHEN and CDR2 is SYDVKM. Trimming cost V 3 bases and J 2 bases, with 4 bases left between them. The length of the CDR3 is 12 residues. CDR3 region: CASSFGNYGYTF. CDR3 nucleotide sequence: TGTGCCAGCAGTTTTGGGAACTATGGCTACACCTTC.

The J gene is TRBJ2-7, the V gene TRBV11-2; D gene unclear. Germline CDR1 reads SGHAT; CDR2 reads FQNNGV. The CDR3 length is 15 residues. Deletions cut 0 bases from V and 2 bases from J, with 11 bases between. CDR3: CASSLEWGSPYEQYF. CDR3 nucleotides: TGTGCCAGCAGCTTAGAATGGGGATCCCCCTACGAGCAGTACTTC.

This chain connects TRBV10-1 to TRBJ2-3; 14 nucleotides line up with TRBD2. V shed 2 bases, J shed 5 bases, and the junction held 6 bases outside the gene matches. The CDR3 covers 17 residues. Germline CDR1 and CDR2: WNHNN and SYGVQD (reference sequence). DNA for the CDR3: TGCGCCAGCAGTGAGGGACCGGGACTAGCGGGAGTAGATACGCAGTATTTT. Translating gives CASSEGPGLAGVDTQYF.

V gene TRBV7-2 combines with J gene TRBJ2-1; D not resolved. Germline V gives CDR1 SGHTA, CDR2 FQGNSA. This CDR3 region has 15 residues. V was shortened by 5 bases and J by 2 bases, with 13 bases between the two germline ends. The CDR3 loop is CASSRASAAYNEQFF. The CDR3 nucleotides are TGTGCCAGCAGCCGGGCCTCCGCCGCCTACAATGAGCAGTTCTTC.

V gene TRBV28 combines with J gene TRBJ2-3; 10 bases line up with TRBD2. Trimming took 3 bases from V and 2 from J; bases not matched to a gene: 2. This CDR3 comprises 15 residues. Germline CDR1 reads MDHEN; CDR2 reads SYDVKM. The DNA for the CDR3 is TGTGCCAGCAGTTTGAGCGGGAGGGCCACAGATACGCAGTATTTT. Protein product: CASSLSGRATDTQYF.

The chain recombines TRBV7-9 with TRBJ2-1; the D gene could be TRBD1 or TRBD2 (5 bases each). The CDR3 sequence is 13 residues long. V dropped 0 bases and J dropped 6 bases, with 6 bases sitting between them. Looked up from germline, CDR1 is SEHNR and CDR2 is FQNEAQ (reference sequence). CDR3 nucleotide sequence: TGTGCCAGCAGCTTAGCAGGGACCAATGAGCAGTTCTTC. It yields the protein CASSLAGTNEQFF.

The chain has TRBV11-2 and TRBJ2-7; 9 nucleotides line up with TRBD2. V was pared by 5 bases and J by 0 bases, with 11 bases of the junction left unmatched. The CDR3 loop spans 17 amino acids. CDR1 is SGHAT and CDR2 is FQNNGV in the germline V gene. The DNA for the CDR3 is TGTGCCAGCAGCCCGACTAGCGGAAGACCCTCCTCCTACGAGCAGTACTTC. Residues: CASSPTSGRPSSYEQYF.

The CDR3 DNA is TGTGCCACCAGTGATGCGGGACAGGGGGTTACCGGGGAGCTGTTTTTT. It is translated as CATSDAGQGVTGELFF. The J gene is TRBJ2-2, the V gene TRBV24-1; TRBD1 agrees at 11 bases. V lost 3 bases and J lost 5; bases outside the gene matches: 4. Per germline, CDR1 KGHDR and CDR2 SFDVKD. This CDR3 has 16 amino acids.

The rearrangement joins TRBV14 to TRBJ2-7; no firm D call. Germline-derived CDR1 and CDR2 are SGHDN and FVKESK. The CDR3 is 15 amino acids. The V gene lost 0 bases and the J gene lost 3 bases, with 12 bases spanning the gap. The chain's CDR3 is CASSQDLQTYYEQYF. The CDR3 DNA reads as TGTGCCAGCAGCCAAGATCTCCAGACCTACTACGAGCAGTACTTC.

J is TRBJ1-1 and V is TRBV29-1; TRBD1 is a possible D gene (6 bases). Germline V lookup: CDR1 SQVTM, CDR2 ANQGSEA. This CDR3 contains 12 residues. With 3 bases removed from V and 5 bases from J, the gap between germline ends came to 10 bases. CDR3 bases: TGCAGCGTTGACAGGGGAGGTACTGAAGCTTTCTTT. Protein sequence: CSVDRGGTEAFF.

This rearrangement joins TRBV4-3 to TRBJ2-7; D is ambiguous. V was cut by 4 bases and J by 3 bases, with 13 bases left in between. CDR3 length: 14 amino acids. Germline values: CDR1 LGHNA, CDR2 YSLEER. CDR3 sequence (DNA): TGCGCCAGCAGCCTGGCAACGCGGAGCTACGAGCAGTACTTC. It codes for CASSLATRSYEQYF.

This chain joins TRBV6-5 and TRBJ1-1; no definite D call. Germline assignment: CDR1 MNHEY and CDR2 SVGAGI. The CDR3 runs 16 residues. V was clipped by 4 bases and J by 3 bases, with 18 bases between them. The CDR3 nucleotides read TGTGCCAGCAGTTCCGGACTCCCCCTCGGTGACACTGAAGCTTTCTTT. This encodes CASSSGLPLGDTEAFF.

The rearrangement uses TRBV7-9 and TRBJ1-2, with D unresolved. This CDR3 comprises 13 residues. Germline V gene sequence: CDR1 SEHNR, CDR2 FQNEAQ (reference sequence). V shed 1 base and J shed 8 bases, with 11 bases lying between them. The CDR3 loop reads CASSLEFLRGYTF. The CDR3 coding sequence is TGTGCCAGCAGCTTAGAATTTTTACGAGGCTACACCTTC.

CDR3 DNA sequence: TGTGCCTGGAATCGCGAGGGGGGAGCTTTCTTT. Translating it yields CAWNREGGAFF. This rearrangement joins TRBV30 to TRBJ1-1, with D possibly matching TRBD1 (6 bases). V was trimmed by 4 bases and J by 10 bases, leaving 13 bases between them. The CDR3 loop spans 11 amino acids. Germline-derived CDR1 and CDR2 are GTSNPN and SVGIG (reference sequence).

This clone came up a few times. The chain has TRBV4-3 and TRBJ1-3, with D hard to call. CDR3 length: 16 residues. Trimming left V 0 bases short and J 0 bases short, with 9 bases between. Germline V CDR1 and CDR2: LGHNA, YSLEER. CDR3 DNA sequence: TGCGCCAGCAGCCAAGAGAGGGTGCTCTCTGGAAACACCATATATTTT. Protein sequence: CASSQERVLSGNTIYF.

The chain carries TRBV10-2 and TRBJ2-7; D might be TRBD2 (6 bases). Germline-derived CDR1 and CDR2 are WSHSY and SAAADI. The CDR3 spans 15 residues. The V and J ends lost 2 bases and 2 bases respectively, with 13 bases between them. The CDR3 DNA reads TGCGCCAGCAGTGAGCCGAGTAGCGGTACCTACGAGCAGTACTTC. It encodes CASSEPSSGTYEQYF.

The chain uses TRBV9 and TRBJ1-1; D ambiguous. CDR1 and CDR2 from the germline V gene are SGDLS and YYNGEE. CDR3 size: 15 residues. Trimming removed 3 bases at V and 5 bases at J, with 17 bases between. CDR3 protein: CASSAESGIRTEAFF. The CDR3 nucleotides read TGTGCCAGCAGCGCAGAATCAGGAATAAGGACTGAAGCTTTCTTT.

The CDR3 DNA sequence: TGTGCCACCAGCAGGGGGGACTCCTCAACTAATGAAAAACTGTTTTTT. This encodes CATSRGDSSTNEKLFF. J is TRBJ1-4 and V is TRBV15, with D tentatively TRBD1 (5 bases). This CDR3 is 16 amino acids long. Per germline, CDR1 LNHNV and CDR2 YYDKDF (reference sequence). V was shortened by 3 bases and J by 0 bases, with 11 bases between the two germline ends.

This chain connects TRBV18 to TRBJ2-5; 11 nucleotides line up with TRBD2. CDR1 KGHSH and CDR2 LQKENI come from the germline V gene. The J segment lost 3 bases and the V segment lost 1 base, leaving 10 bases of the junction unmatched. CDR3 length: 18 residues. CDR3 in amino acids: CASSPRRSSGGREETQYF. CDR3 sequence (DNA): TGTGCCAGCTCACCACGGCGGTCTAGCGGGGGGCGAGAAGAGACCCAGTACTTC.

In its sample, this clone was seen once. CDR3 amino acids: CASSPPWTSQETQYF. Here the CDR3 DNA reads TGTGCCAGCAGTCCCCCCTGGACTAGCCAAGAGACCCAGTACTTC. The chain couples TRBV3-1 (or the pseudogene TRBV3-2) to TRBJ2-5, with 7 bases that match TRBD2. Germline lookup yields CDR1 LGHDT and CDR2 YNNKEL (reference sequence). The CDR3 totals 15 residues. V was clipped by 6 bases and J by 1 base; unmatched bases: 8.

The chain is built from TRBV7-2 and TRBJ1-6; 8 nucleotides match TRBD1. CDR3 length: 16 residues. Germline assignment: CDR1 SGHTA and CDR2 FQGNSA. J gave up 6 bases and V 4 bases, and 8 bases lay outside the gene matches. Here the CDR3 reads CASSSRAGGSNSPLHF. CDR3 DNA sequence: TGTGCCAGCAGCTCGCGCGCAGGGGGCAGTAATTCACCCCTCCACTTT.

This clone showed up just once. The chain has TRBV30 and TRBJ2-7; weak D call: TRBD1 (6 bases). The CDR3 covers 13 residues. V lost 2 bases and J 6 bases, leaving 14 bases between the germline ends. Germline V lookup: CDR1 GTSNPN, CDR2 SVGIG (reference sequence). The CDR3 loop reads CAWSSTLGGEQYF. The CDR3 DNA sequence: TGTGCCTGGAGTAGCACCTTAGGGGGCGAGCAGTACTTC.

V gene TRBV24-1 combines with J gene TRBJ1-1, with a weak D call TRBD1 (6 bases). Germline-derived CDR1 and CDR2 are KGHDR and SFDVKD. The V gene lost 9 bases and the J gene lost 11 bases, with 21 bases spanning the gap. The CDR3 is made up of 13 amino acids. CDR3 nucleotide sequence: TGTGCCACCCAAACGACGGACAGTAATCGGGCTTTCTTT. Translation: CATQTTDSNRAFF.

The CDR3 DNA is TGTGCCAGCAGCTTAGGGATTGAGACTAGCGGAGACACAGATACGCAGTATTTT. Translated, it gives CASSLGIETSGDTDTQYF. The gene calls are TRBV7-2 and TRBJ2-3, with TRBD2 matching 9 bases. V shed 1 base and J 2 bases; nucleotides not matched to a gene: 10. Per germline, CDR1 SGHTA and CDR2 FQGNSA. The CDR3 sequence is 18 residues long.